Below, 28 T cell receptor beta chains from the same sample are listed, as sequenced in a study of CD8 T cells in Susac syndrome. When the RNA was reverse transcribed, random hexamers were used with an input of about 0.5 to 1 ug. TCRdb redid the calling of the immunoSEQ multiplex PCR reads with MiXCR, one entry per CDR3 protein. Here the sample spans about 69,000 distinct CDR3 sequences, roughly 91% being singletons. Sequencing was performed on CD8+ T cells from PBMCs. The receptor set was obtained from a human donor with multiple sclerosis.

The J gene is TRBJ1-1, the V gene TRBV6-2 or TRBV6-3; D is unresolved. Trimming stripped 0 bases from V and 1 base from J, with 6 bases between. CDR3 size: 14 residues. Germline CDR1 and CDR2: MNHEY and SVGEGT. CDR3 coding DNA: TGTGCCAGCAGTTACTCGCGGCGGAACACTGAAGCTTTCTTT. Its translation is CASSYSRRNTEAFF.

The chain uses TRBV24-1 and TRBJ2-1; no definite D call. The CDR3 runs 13 residues. From germline, CDR1 is KGHDR and CDR2 SFDVKD. Trimming took off 1 base at V and 8 bases at J, with 8 bases between the two ends. The CDR3 protein is CATSDLRSDEQFF. In nucleotides, the CDR3 is TGTGCCACCAGTGATTTAAGGAGCGATGAGCAGTTCTTC.

This chain uses TRBV5-1 with TRBJ1-1, with a tentative D call TRBD1 (5 bases). CDR3 length equals 13 residues. Germline CDR1 and CDR2: SGHRS and YFSETQ. V was clipped by 7 bases and J by 1 base, with 11 bases between them. For the CDR3, the DNA is TGCGCCAGCGCCGGGACGGGGAACACTGAAGCTTTCTTT. This encodes CASAGTGNTEAFF. The entire variable domain, with the rest obtained from reference TRBV5-1 and TRBJ1-1, is as follows: KAGVTQTPRYLIKTRGQQVTLSCSPISGHRSVSWYQQTPGQGLQFLFEYFSETQRNKGNFPGRFSGRQFSNSRSEMNVSTLELGDSALYLCASAGTGNTEAFFGQGTRLTVV.

The chain is built from TRBV10-3 and TRBJ2-3; D unclear. The CDR3 contains 13 residues. The V and J ends lost 6 bases and 6 bases respectively, with 13 bases between them. The germline V gene has CDR1 ENHRY and CDR2 SYGVKD. The CDR3 DNA is TGTGCCATCAGCTCAGTGGAATTGGATACGCAGTATTTT. Amino acids: CAISSVELDTQYF.

The genes are TRBV12-3 or TRBV12-4 and TRBJ2-1, with 8 bases matching TRBD1. The V and J ends lost 3 bases and 6 bases, in that order; junction bases with no gene match: 1. This CDR3 has 13 residues. DNA for the CDR3: TGTGCCAGCAGTTTCAGGGGGCCCAATGAGCAGTTCTTC. Translated, it gives CASSFRGPNEQFF.

The chain is built from TRBV6-4 and TRBJ2-1; the D is unclear. The CDR3 length is 12 residues. Trimming took 2 bases from V and 6 from J, leaving 5 bases between them. Germline V lookup: CDR1 MRHNA, CDR2 SNTAGT. CDR3 region: CASSDGFNEQFF. CDR3 DNA sequence: TGTGCCAGCAGTGACGGGTTCAATGAGCAGTTCTTC.

The chain couples TRBV2 to TRBJ2-7, with 8 bases identical to TRBD2. The germline V gene encodes CDR1 SNHLY and CDR2 FYNNEI. CDR3 size: 13 residues. Losses at the gene ends were 7 bases for V and 1 base for J; bases not matched to a gene: 3. CDR3 loop: CASTSGGSYEQYF. As DNA, the CDR3 is TGTGCCAGCACCTCGGGGGGGTCCTACGAGCAGTACTTC. The full variable domain, rest sourced from reference TRBV2 and TRBJ2-7, is EPEVTQTPSHQVTQMGQEVILRCVPISNHLYFYWYRQILGQKVEFLVSFYNNEISEKSEIFDDQFSVERPDGSNFTLKIRSTKLEDSAMYFCASTSGGSYEQYFGPGTRLTVT.

This chain links TRBV7-9 with TRBJ2-3; 7 bases align to TRBD2. In germline, CDR1 is SEHNR, CDR2 FQNEAQ (reference sequence). V was pared by 5 bases and J by 4 bases, with 6 bases of the junction left unmatched. The CDR3 totals 14 residues. The CDR3 coding sequence is TGTGCCAGCAGCCGGGGAGGGGCTCCAGATACGCAGTATTTT. Amino acid sequence: CASSRGGAPDTQYF.

This clonotype was counted once. The rearrangement links TRBV11-2 to TRBJ2-7, with TRBD2 matching 9 bases. Germline V gene sequence: CDR1 SGHAT, CDR2 FQNNGV. V lost 5 bases to trimming and J lost 4 bases; unmatched junction nucleotides: 9. The CDR3 covers 15 residues. CDR3 nucleotides: TGTGCCAGCAGCCTCCGGAGTAGCGGGAGTTACGAGCAGTACTTC. Amino acid sequence: CASSLRSSGSYEQYF.

The chain couples TRBV7-2 to TRBJ1-1, with 8 bases fitting TRBD1. The V and J ends lost 2 bases and 2 bases, in that order; junction bases with no gene match: 13. In germline, CDR1 is SGHTA, CDR2 FQGNSA. This CDR3 has 18 amino acids. In nucleotides, the CDR3 is TGTGCCAGCAGCTTATCTCCAAGTACCAGGGGGCCTAACACTGAAGCTTTCTTT. This translates into CASSLSPSTRGPNTEAFF.

The chain recombines TRBV24-1 with TRBJ2-1, with a tentative D call TRBD2 (5 bases). Trimming took 4 bases from V and 1 from J, leaving 16 bases between them. Germline V gives CDR1 KGHDR, CDR2 SFDVKD. There are 17 residues in the CDR3. CDR3 sequence reads: CATSETLAPWSYNEQFF. Here the CDR3 DNA reads TGTGCCACCAGTGAAACTCTAGCTCCCTGGTCCTACAATGAGCAGTTCTTC.

V gene TRBV9 combines with J gene TRBJ2-1; TRBD2 aligns across 7 bases. Germline CDR1 and CDR2: SGDLS and YYNGEE. Unmatched junction bases numbered 4, after V lost 4 bases and J lost 0 bases. The CDR3 runs to 15 residues. For the CDR3, the DNA is TGTGCCAGCAGCCCAGCGGGGAGCTCCTACAATGAGCAGTTCTTC. Translation: CASSPAGSSYNEQFF.

The J gene is TRBJ1-4, the V gene TRBV28, with 10 bases matching TRBD1. The trim removed 4 bases at V and 7 bases at J, leaving 3 bases unmatched. CDR1 is MDHEN and CDR2 is SYDVKM in the germline V gene. This CDR3 has 14 amino acids. The CDR3 region has the DNA TGTGCCAGCAGTTCCGACAGGGGGCTTGAAAAACTGTTTTTT. Protein sequence: CASSSDRGLEKLFF.

The rearrangement uses TRBV2 and TRBJ2-7; D is possibly TRBD2 (6 bases). Germline V lookup: CDR1 SNHLY, CDR2 FYNNEI. The CDR3 covers 15 residues. Trimming pared 7 bases from V and 2 bases from J, leaving 18 bases between. The chain's CDR3 is CASIEGTAYPYEQYF. Here the CDR3 DNA reads TGTGCCAGCATAGAAGGGACTGCCTATCCCTACGAGCAGTACTTC.

This clonotype was picked up a small number of times. The rearrangement uses TRBV7-2 and TRBJ2-1; 11 bases are shared with TRBD2. CDR1 and CDR2 from the germline V gene are SGHTA and FQGNSA. V was clipped by 1 base and J by 9 bases; unmatched bases: 5. The CDR3 runs to 15 residues. The CDR3 nucleotides are TGTGCCAGCAGCTTAGTGACTAGCGGGACGGTTGAGCAGTTCTTC. Protein product: CASSLVTSGTVEQFF.

The chain has TRBV19 and TRBJ2-3; tentatively, D is TRBD1 or TRBD2 (5 bases each). From germline, CDR1 is LNHDA and CDR2 SQIVND (reference sequence). This CDR3 is built from 14 residues. V was trimmed by 5 bases and J by 6 bases, leaving 15 bases between them. This CDR3 is CASSPSGALDTQYF. The CDR3 nucleotides are TGTGCCAGTAGTCCTTCCGGGGCCCTGGATACGCAGTATTTT. The whole variable domain, remainder taken from reference TRBV19 and TRBJ2-3, is DGGITQSPKYLFRKEGQNVTLSCEQNLNHDAMYWYRQDPGQGLRLIYYSQIVNDFQKGDIAEGYSVSREKKESFPLTVTSAQKNPTAFYLCASSPSGALDTQYFGPGTRLTVL.

As for this clonotype: An end of the junction differs from the germline gene, which may be a read error. This chain uses TRBV27 with TRBJ2-5; a weak D match, TRBD2 (5 bases). This CDR3 region has 13 residues. CDR1 is MNHEY, CDR2 SMNVEV, per germline (reference sequence). CDR3 region: CANSLRTGETQYF. The CDR3 coding sequence is TGTGCCAACAGTTTGAGGACGGGGGAGACCCAGTACTTC.

The rearrangement links TRBV9 to TRBJ2-2; the D is unclear. Trimming removed 2 bases from V and 0 bases from J, with 17 bases in between. CDR1 is SGDLS and CDR2 is YYNGEE in the germline V gene. This CDR3 has 18 amino acids. In nucleotides, the CDR3 is TGTGCCAGCAGCGTCAGAGGAGCTGACTTCGCGAACACCGGGGAGCTGTTTTTT. Its protein is CASSVRGADFANTGELFF.

The chain uses TRBV12-3 or TRBV12-4 and TRBJ1-2; the match to TRBD1 covers 7 bases. V was pared by 6 bases and J by 5 bases, with 12 bases of the junction left unmatched. The CDR3 length is 15 residues. The CDR3, as DNA: TGTGCCAGCAGCCTCGACTCGACAGGGTTTTATGGCTACACCTTC. Encoded protein: CASSLDSTGFYGYTF.

The gene calls are TRBV19 and TRBJ2-5; possibly TRBD1 or TRBD2 for D (6 bases each). The CDR3 consists of 16 residues. V lost 9 bases and J lost 0, with 20 bases in between. Looked up from germline, CDR1 is LNHDA and CDR2 is SQIVND (reference sequence). This CDR3 is CASTPGAGTHQETQYF. CDR3 nucleotides: TGTGCCAGCACCCCCGGGGCGGGGACACACCAAGAGACCCAGTACTTC.

The genes are TRBV11-1 and TRBJ1-1; D gene uncertain. V dropped 3 bases and J dropped 1 base, with 12 bases sitting between them. The germline gives CDR1 SGHAT, CDR2 FQDESV (reference sequence). The CDR3 sequence is 15 residues long. The CDR3 loop is CASSLSGRSNTEAFF. As DNA, the CDR3 is TGTGCCAGCAGCTTGAGCGGAAGGTCGAACACTGAAGCTTTCTTT. The entire variable domain, with the rest obtained from reference TRBV11-1 and TRBJ1-1, is as follows: EAEVAQSPRYKITEKSQAVAFWCDPISGHATLYWYRQILGQGPELLVQFQDESVVDDSQLPKDRFSAERLKGVDSTLKIQPAELGDSAMYLCASSLSGRSNTEAFFGQGTRLTVV.

This chain connects TRBV5-1 to TRBJ1-1; 7 bases line up with TRBD1. The V and J ends lost 0 bases and 7 bases, in that order; junction bases with no gene match: 6. Germline CDR1 reads SGHRS; CDR2 reads YFSETQ. The CDR3 has 14 residues. The CDR3 reads CASSLVGWDSEAFF. For the CDR3, the DNA is TGCGCCAGCAGCTTGGTGGGTTGGGACAGTGAAGCTTTCTTT.

The genes are TRBV12-3 or TRBV12-4 and TRBJ2-1; 7 nucleotides line up with TRBD1. J gave up 3 bases and V 4 bases, and 3 bases lay outside the gene matches. The CDR3 consists of 14 residues. CDR3 residues: CASSWDSSYNEQFF. CDR3 coding DNA: TGTGCCAGCAGTTGGGACAGTAGCTACAATGAGCAGTTCTTC.

The rearrangement uses TRBV7-3 and TRBJ2-5; 9 bases line up with TRBD2. The CDR3 sequence is 15 residues long. V gave up 2 bases and J gave up 5 bases; unmatched junction bases: 6. Per the germline V gene, CDR1 is SGHTA and CDR2 is FQGTGA. DNA of the CDR3: TGTGCCAGCAGCTTAGCCTCCGGGACTAGCGAGACCCAGTACTTC. It yields the protein CASSLASGTSETQYF.

This rearrangement joins TRBV5-1 to TRBJ2-7; D is ambiguous. From germline, CDR1 is SGHRS and CDR2 YFSETQ. The CDR3 has 13 amino acids. The V end lost 0 bases, the J end lost 1 base, and 5 bases lay between the germline ends. CDR3 protein: CASSLELSYEQYF. In nucleotides, the CDR3 is TGCGCCAGCAGCTTGGAGTTATCCTACGAGCAGTACTTC. The whole variable domain, remainder taken from reference TRBV5-1 and TRBJ2-7, is KAGVTQTPRYLIKTRGQQVTLSCSPISGHRSVSWYQQTPGQGLQFLFEYFSETQRNKGNFPGRFSGRQFSNSRSEMNVSTLELGDSALYLCASSLELSYEQYFGPGTRLTVT.

The V call is TRBV5-1, the J call TRBJ2-5; D is uncertain. Trimming removed 0 bases from V and 2 bases from J, with 17 bases in between. This CDR3 spans 17 amino acids. Per the germline V gene, CDR1 is SGHRS and CDR2 is YFSETQ. CDR3 DNA: TGCGCCAGCAGCTTGGGAAGTGGTGGGTCAGGTCAAGAGACCCAGTACTTC. This sequence encodes CASSLGSGGSGQETQYF.

The chain links TRBV20-1 to TRBJ2-1, with 7 bases identical to TRBD2. Germline CDR1 DFQATT, CDR2 SNEGSKA (reference sequence). J lost 5 bases, V lost 3 bases, and 4 bases had no gene match. This CDR3 contains 13 residues. The CDR3 nucleotides read TGCAGTGCTAGGTCTAGCGGCGACAATGAGCAGTTCTTC. Amino acids: CSARSSGDNEQFF.

The chain combines TRBV28 with TRBJ2-7, with D perhaps TRBD1 (6 bases). The germline V and J ends were trimmed by 4 bases and 1 base, with 11 bases remaining between them. This CDR3 spans 14 amino acids. Germline-derived CDR1 and CDR2 are MDHEN and SYDVKM. The CDR3 region is CASSYRVSSYEQYF. In DNA form, the CDR3 reads TGTGCCAGCAGTTACAGGGTATCTTCCTACGAGCAGTACTTC. The full variable domain, rest sourced from reference TRBV28 and TRBJ2-7, is DVKVTQSSRYLVKRTGEKVFLECVQDMDHENMFWYRQDPGLGLRLIYFSYDVKMKEKGDIPEGYSVSREKKERFSLILESASTNQTSMYLCASSYRVSSYEQYFGPGTRLTVT.